This TCR beta chain was observed in a study of blood T cell repertoires in COVID-19 (dated by TCRdb to 2019 to 2021). Regarding the study in general: Collaborator samples came from the United States, Italy and Spain and covered acute and convalescent phases of COVID-19. The repertoires were released in a freely available public database intended as a resource for research on the immune response to SARS-CoV-2. The dataset comprised deeply sampled blood TCRbeta repertoires from subjects exposed to, actively infected with, or recovered from COVID-19. The samples were drawn from two sources: the first 160 participants of the ongoing ImmuneRACE study, and 1,200 or so subjects contributed by 6 global collaborators. The sample metadata nearly always contained a de-identified subject ID, COVID-19 status, age in years and sex. Where HLA class I and class II types were available, the types were taken from metadata supplied by the sample provider, not from assay-based typing. The material from the prospective study consisted of cDNA or gDNA derived from T cells, B-cell-depleted T cells, or PBMCs. The paper as a whole reports these results and caveats: How much clinical and demographic metadata was included differed by source and by participant, and the metadata was provided uncurated.

Taken from the germline V gene, the CDR1 and CDR2 loops are SGHRS and YFSETQ. Its CDR3 holds 13 amino acids, cysteine through phenylalanine. Of the read, only the CDR3 DNA is kept; its 39 bases are in frame from base 1. V is pared back by 4 bases and J by 1 base, with 6 bases lying between the germline termini. In the case of this clone: Its antigen is still unknown. Base qualities are missing; no much larger clone stands one base away.

TCRbeta CDR3 regions were amplified from genomic DNA by means of the immunoSEQ Assay, a bias-controlled multiplex PCR. The study's own analysis went as follows. The number of nucleated cells in each sample was estimated from the amplification of reference gene primers within the assay. To quantify the absolute abundance of each unique TCRbeta CDR3 rearrangement, sequence reads were collapsed and filtered. For each sample, productive Simpson clonality was calculated as the square root of Simpson's diversity index over productive rearrangements. As stored in TCRdb, this immuneACCESS dataset retains in-frame rearrangements with V and J assigned. A fraction of the clones does not appear; measured against another copy, unresolved V genes explain less than half of the discrepancy, and the remainder lacks a known reason. The V and J calls and clone size were taken over from that table, and D and trimming were inferred from the DNA. The sample contains about 220,000 clones, 84% of them found a single time. In total, the top ten clones hold approximately 3% of the sample.

Another Seattle source contributed samples from volunteer blood donors who had recovered from COVID-19. Each collaborating institution followed its own protocols to collect whole blood in K2EDTA tubes. For TCRbeta analysis, collaborators shipped samples in one of three forms: frozen whole blood, isolated PBMCs, or DNA extracted from either of those sample types. This clonotype was obtained from a woman aged 25 to 39 who had recovered from COVID-19. What was sequenced was peripheral blood. The chain employs TRBV5-1 and TRBJ1-5; the D gene is possibly TRBD1, with 6 bases matching. Here the CDR3 is given as CASSGTSNQPQHF. The DNA is as follows: TGCGCCAGCAGCGGGACAAGCAATCAGCCCCAGCATTTT.